Below, 28 T cell receptor beta chains from the same sample are listed, as sequenced in a study of OX40 agonist ivuxolimab in advanced cancers. Generated by immunoSEQ multiplex PCR, the TCRdb table keeps only in-frame clones and is missing some. The sample gives about 76,000 clones, nearly 85% of which show up once; 5.5% to 7.5% is in the top ten. Sequencing was performed on CD4+ or CD8+ T cells sorted from blood, taken in a trial of the OX40 agonist ivuxolimab. The receptors originated from an adult with an advanced solid tumor such as melanoma, head and neck, liver or kidney cancer.

The chain couples TRBV10-3 to TRBJ2-7; 7 nucleotides align to TRBD1. This CDR3 contains 14 residues. Germline V CDR1 and CDR2: ENHRY, SYGVKD. V shed 4 bases, J shed 3 bases, and the junction held 6 bases outside the gene matches. Here the CDR3 reads CAISATGTVYEQYF. CDR3 nucleotides: TGTGCCATCAGTGCGACAGGGACCGTCTACGAGCAGTACTTC.

The V call is TRBV27, the J call TRBJ2-5; 7 bases fit TRBD2. The J call may be in error: the DNA end matches TRBJ2-7 better. Germline CDR1 reads MNHEY; CDR2 reads SMNVEV (reference sequence). The CDR3 sequence is 13 residues long. CDR3: CASSLADSYEQYF. In DNA form, the CDR3 reads TGTGCCAGCAGTCTAGCGGACTCCTACGAGCAGTACTTC.

The J gene is TRBJ1-2, the V gene TRBV7-2, with D unclear. This CDR3 spans 14 amino acids. V shed 5 bases and J shed 0 bases, with 10 bases lying between them. CDR1 and CDR2 from the germline V gene are SGHTA and FQGNSA. The CDR3 spells CASSVVPANYGYTF. CDR3 coding DNA: TGTGCCAGCAGCGTCGTCCCAGCTAACTATGGCTACACCTTC.

As concerns this clone: The sample has other DNA sequences that encode this CDR3 too. This chain connects TRBV7-2 to TRBJ1-5; unclear D gene. The length of the CDR3 is 13 residues. V was clipped by 5 bases and J by 4 bases, with 9 bases between them. Germline values: CDR1 SGHTA, CDR2 FQGNSA. Written as DNA, the CDR3 is TGTGCCAGCAGCCTACGGGGTAATCAGCCCCAGCATTTT. This gives the protein CASSLRGNQPQHF.

The chain carries TRBV2 and TRBJ1-5; the match to TRBD1 covers 8 bases. From germline, CDR1 is SNHLY and CDR2 FYNNEI. CDR3 length: 15 amino acids. V was pared by 4 bases and J by 5 bases, with 7 bases of the junction left unmatched. The CDR3 loop is CASSARQGIDQPQHF. The CDR3 region has the DNA TGTGCCAGCAGTGCACGACAGGGGATCGATCAGCCCCAGCATTTT.

The V gene is TRBV19, the J gene TRBJ1-3; D unresolved. V was cut by 0 bases and J by 0 bases, with 12 bases left in between. In germline, CDR1 is LNHDA, CDR2 SQIVND (reference sequence). The length of the CDR3 is 17 residues. CDR3 loop: CASSIDYGRISGNTIYF. The CDR3 nucleotides read TGTGCCAGTAGTATAGATTATGGGCGGATCTCTGGAAACACCATATATTTT. Using reference TRBV19 and TRBJ1-3 for the parts outside the CDR3, the full variable domain is DGGITQSPKYLFRKEGQNVTLSCEQNLNHDAMYWYRQDPGQGLRLIYYSQIVNDFQKGDIAEGYSVSREKKESFPLTVTSAQKNPTAFYLCASSIDYGRISGNTIYFGEGSWLTVV.

V is TRBV11-1 and J is TRBJ2-2; D might be TRBD2 (6 bases). The CDR3 extends over 14 amino acids. Trimming left V 5 bases short and J 5 bases short, with 12 bases between. CDR1 SGHAT and CDR2 FQDESV come from the germline V gene (reference sequence). The CDR3 nucleotides read TGTGCCAGCAGCCAAGGACGGGAGACCGGGGAGCTGTTTTTT. Encoded protein: CASSQGRETGELFF.

This sequence joins TRBV13 and TRBJ2-3; D is unresolved. This CDR3 is built from 16 residues. Germline CDR1 PRHDT, CDR2 FYEKMQ (reference sequence). With 2 bases removed from V and 5 bases from J, the gap between germline ends came to 17 bases. The CDR3 bases are TGTGCCAGCAGCTTAAGGCTAGACCGCGTGGGAGATACGCAGTATTTT. Translation: CASSLRLDRVGDTQYF.

The chain carries TRBV10-3 and TRBJ1-1; D is unclear. Looked up from germline, CDR1 is ENHRY and CDR2 is SYGVKD. The length of the CDR3 is 13 residues. The ends were cut back, 10 bases at V and 5 bases at J, with 17 bases in the middle. This CDR3 reads CATVSRPETEAFF. The CDR3 nucleotides are TGTGCCACCGTCTCAAGGCCTGAGACTGAAGCTTTCTTT.

CDR3 sequence (DNA): TGTGCCAGCTCACTGACCAGGGAGACCCAGTACTTC. Translated, it gives CASSLTRETQYF. This chain uses TRBV18 with TRBJ2-5; D uncertain. Trimming left V 4 bases short and J 5 bases short, with 8 bases between. The CDR3 contains 12 residues. Germline CDR1 reads KGHSH; CDR2 reads LQKENI.

This rearrangement joins TRBV9 to TRBJ2-2; D not resolved. CDR3 length: 14 residues. V was pared by 2 bases and J by 0 bases, with 5 bases between. CDR1 SGDLS and CDR2 YYNGEE come from the germline V gene. As DNA, the CDR3 is TGTGCCAGCAGCGTTGATTCGAACACCGGGGAGCTGTTTTTT. Amino acids: CASSVDSNTGELFF.

The V gene is TRBV5-6, the J gene TRBJ2-7, with D tentatively TRBD1 or TRBD2 (5 bases each). There are 13 residues in the CDR3. Trimming took 5 bases from V and 3 from J, leaving 12 bases between them. Germline CDR1 SGHDT, CDR2 YYEEEE. CDR3 bases: TGTGCCAGCAGACGCGGGCAGGGCTACGAGCAGTACTTC. This encodes CASRRGQGYEQYF.

The chain has TRBV7-3 and TRBJ2-5; 9 bases line up with TRBD1. Germline V gives CDR1 SGHTA, CDR2 FQGTGA. The CDR3 is made up of 13 amino acids. Trimming at V came to 5 bases and at J to 7 bases, leaving 5 bases not matched to a gene. The CDR3, as DNA: TGTGCCAGCAGCCCGACAGGGGGGGGGACCCAGTACTTC. Protein product: CASSPTGGGTQYF.

This chain joins TRBV7-3 and TRBJ2-3; a weak D match, TRBD1 (6 bases). Between the trimmed V and J ends, which lost 5 bases and 5 bases, there was a span of 14 bases. Germline CDR1 and CDR2: SGHTA and FQGTGA. This CDR3 comprises 14 residues. CDR3 protein: CASSRYRAGDTQYF. For the CDR3, the DNA is TGTGCCAGCAGCCGGTACAGGGCGGGAGATACGCAGTATTTT.

The chain carries TRBV5-6 and TRBJ1-2; no definite D call. The CDR3 has 13 residues. Germline V gene lookup returns CDR1 SGHDT and CDR2 YYEEEE. Trimming stripped 2 bases from V and 4 bases from J, with 9 bases between. The CDR3 DNA follows: TGTGCCAGCAGCTTTGGACTGAGCTATGGCTACACCTTC. Translated: CASSFGLSYGYTF.

This clone was detected a few times. The chain has TRBV15 and TRBJ2-7; the match to TRBD2 covers 14 bases. Germline-derived CDR1 and CDR2 are LNHNV and YYDKDF (reference sequence). The CDR3 runs to 15 residues. The junction had 4 bases not matched to a gene; V was cut back by 3 bases and J by 6 bases. CDR3 bases: TGTGCCACCAGCAGTGGGACTAGCGGGAGACGCGAGCAGTACTTC. The encoded protein is CATSSGTSGRREQYF. The full variable domain, with the rest looked up from reference TRBV15 and TRBJ2-7, is DAMVIQNPRYQVTQFGKPVTLSCSQTLNHNVMYWYQQKSSQAPKLLFHYYDKDFNNEADTPDNFQSRRPNTSFCFLDIRSPGLGDTAMYLCATSSGTSGRREQYFGPGTRLTVT.

The J gene is TRBJ1-6, the V gene TRBV5-1; TRBD1 is a possible D gene (6 bases). Germline CDR1 and CDR2: SGHRS and YFSETQ. Trimming took 4 bases from V and 5 from J, leaving 10 bases between them. The CDR3 loop spans 14 amino acids. CDR3 protein: CASSVGQNNSPLHF. CDR3 bases: TGCGCCAGCAGCGTCGGACAGAATAATTCACCCCTCCACTTT.

This clone was observed a single time. This rearrangement joins TRBV19 to TRBJ1-5, with D unclear. From germline, CDR1 is LNHDA and CDR2 SQIVND (reference sequence). Trimming pared 4 bases from V and 5 bases from J, leaving 9 bases between. The CDR3 length is 13 residues. The CDR3 loop reads CASSTEIDQPQHF. In DNA form, the CDR3 reads TGTGCCAGTAGTACCGAGATTGATCAGCCCCAGCATTTT.

The J gene is TRBJ2-1, the V gene TRBV10-3, with TRBD1 identical over 7 bases. Trimming took 4 bases from V and 3 from J; bases not matched to a gene: 6. The germline gives CDR1 ENHRY, CDR2 SYGVKD. CDR3 size: 15 residues. CDR3: CAISVWGQLYNEQFF. The CDR3, as DNA: TGTGCCATCAGTGTTTGGGGACAGCTCTACAATGAGCAGTTCTTC.

This chain uses TRBV9 with TRBJ2-2; 7 bases map to TRBD1. Germline trimming cut 0 bases from V and 3 bases from J; bases unmatched to any gene: 5. The CDR3 has 16 amino acids. The germline V gene has CDR1 SGDLS and CDR2 YYNGEE. This CDR3 is CASSVVTGADTGELFF. CDR3 coding DNA: TGTGCCAGCAGCGTAGTAACAGGGGCGGACACCGGGGAGCTGTTTTTT.

This chain joins TRBV5-1 and TRBJ1-2; no reliable D call. In germline, CDR1 is SGHRS, CDR2 YFSETQ. Trimming took off 4 bases at V and 5 bases at J, with 9 bases between the two ends. This CDR3 is built from 12 residues. In nucleotides, the CDR3 is TGCGCCAGCAGCGTTGCCAGTTATGGCTACACCTTC. As protein: CASSVASYGYTF.

This clone was recorded only once. The V gene is TRBV7-9, the J gene TRBJ2-3; D is uncertain. The germline V gene encodes CDR1 SEHNR and CDR2 FQNEAQ (reference sequence). V was cut by 7 bases and J by 3 bases, with 8 bases left in between. The CDR3 has 12 amino acids. DNA for the CDR3: TGTGCCAGCACCCCGCGGACAGATACGCAGTATTTT. This gives the protein CASTPRTDTQYF. Variable domain in full (rest from reference TRBV7-9 and TRBJ2-3): DTGVSQNPRHKITKRGQNVTFRCDPISEHNRLYWYRQTLGQGPEFLTYFQNEAQLEKSRLLSDRFSAERPKGSFSTLEIQRTEQGDSAMYLCASTPRTDTQYFGPGTRLTVL.

This clone was detected only a few times. The rearrangement uses TRBV15 and TRBJ2-2; 7 bases are shared with TRBD2. The germline V gene encodes CDR1 LNHNV and CDR2 YYDKDF (reference sequence). Unmatched junction bases numbered 16, after V lost 1 base and J lost 5 bases. This CDR3 has 19 amino acids. The CDR3 coding sequence is TGTGCCACCAGCAGAGGGCGTCGGGTGGGCGGGAGAGGGACCGGGGAGCTGTTTTTT. Its protein is CATSRGRRVGGRGTGELFF.

This chain connects TRBV27 to TRBJ1-2, with TRBD1 identical over 8 bases. The germline CDR1 and CDR2 sequences are MNHEY and SMNVEV (reference sequence). J was trimmed by 8 bases and V by 4 bases; bases with no gene match: 6. This CDR3 region has 13 residues. For the CDR3, the DNA is TGTGCCAGCAGTTCAGGACAGGGCGGAGGCTACACCTTC. Its translation is CASSSGQGGGYTF.

The rearrangement links TRBV14 to TRBJ2-2, with D possibly TRBD2 on 5 matching bases. Germline V gene sequence: CDR1 SGHDN, CDR2 FVKESK. This CDR3 contains 13 residues. V was cut by 4 bases and J by 7 bases, with 10 bases left in between. The CDR3 sequence: CASSLLGNGELFF. CDR3 nucleotides: TGTGCCAGCAGCCTTCTCGGGAACGGGGAGCTGTTTTTT.

V is TRBV7-9 and J is TRBJ2-3, with TRBD1 matching 10 bases. CDR1 and CDR2 from the germline V gene are SEHNR and FQNEAQ (reference sequence). The CDR3 is 15 amino acids. The V segment lost 6 bases and the J segment 4 bases; nucleotides outside the gene matches: 7. The CDR3 nucleotides read TGTGCCAGCAGTCCGGACAGGGGGGAATCAGATACGCAGTATTTT. Its translation: CASSPDRGESDTQYF.

The rearrangement uses TRBV18 and TRBJ1-5; TRBD1 is a possible D gene (5 bases). The ends were cut back, 1 base at V and 0 bases at J, with 16 bases in the middle. The germline V gene encodes CDR1 KGHSH and CDR2 LQKENI. This CDR3 contains 18 residues. The CDR3 spells CASSPRELTAYSNQPQHF. CDR3 nucleotides: TGTGCCAGCTCACCACGGGAACTGACAGCTTATAGCAATCAGCCCCAGCATTTT.

The chain recombines TRBV28 with TRBJ1-2; 8 bases match TRBD1. The CDR3 sequence is 13 residues long. The germline V gene has CDR1 MDHEN and CDR2 SYDVKM. Germline trimming cut 7 bases from V and 8 bases from J; bases unmatched to any gene: 9. For the CDR3, the DNA is TGTGCCAGCAAGGGCAGGGGGCGCATGGGCTACACCTTC. Protein sequence: CASKGRGRMGYTF.